Listed below are T cell receptor beta chains from one sample, sequenced in a study of cytomegalovirus exposure and HLA in healthy donors. TCRdb's table, derived via immunoSEQ multiplex PCR, lists solely in-frame clones and lacks some. The sample gives about 170,000 clones, about four fifths of which show up once; 4% to 5% is in the top ten. The sample consisted of PBMCs. The receptor source for this set is a woman between 18 and 29 years old in good health and CMV-seropositive. The CDR3 runs from the conserved cysteine through the conserved F or W. The D gene is left open where the match is weak. Size tells how often a clone was seen (once, few, many) or the class of an expanded clone, and some rows leave it out.

v_call: TRBV11-3; clone_size: .; j_call: TRBJ2-7; d_call: .; cdr3_nt: TGTGCCAGCAGCCGCAGGGGTTCCCACGAGCAGTACTTC; cdr3_aa: CASSRRGSHEQYF
v_call: TRBV7-9; clone_size: .; j_call: TRBJ1-6; d_call: .; cdr3_nt: TGTTCCAGCAGCTTTGAGGTACCACCCCTCCACTTT; cdr3_aa: CSSSFEVPPLHF
v_call: TRBV7-3; clone_size: .; j_call: TRBJ1-6; d_call: TRBD1; cdr3_nt: TGTGCCAGCAGCAGGGAAGGGGGCCATAATTCACCCCTCCACTTT; cdr3_aa: CASSREGGHNSPLHF
v_call: TRBV30; clone_size: .; j_call: TRBJ2-7; d_call: TRBD1; cdr3_nt: TGTGCCTGGAGTCCCGGACAGGGGCGGTCCTACGAGCAGTACTTC; cdr3_aa: CAWSPGQGRSYEQYF
v_call: TRBV27; clone_size: .; j_call: TRBJ1-5; d_call: TRBD1; cdr3_nt: TGTGCCACCTCTCGTGGACAGGGGGAAGGCAATCAGCCCCAGCATTTT; cdr3_aa: CATSRGQGEGNQPQHF
v_call: TRBV6-5; clone_size: once; j_call: TRBJ1-1; d_call: .; cdr3_nt: TGTGCCAGCAGTTACCCGGCGGGCACTGAAGCTTTCTTT; cdr3_aa: CASSYPAGTEAFF
v_call: TRBV4-2; clone_size: .; j_call: TRBJ2-3; d_call: TRBD2; cdr3_nt: TGTGCCAGCAGCCAAGACCTCGGAGGAGCGGGGGGGCCGAGTACGCAGTATTTT; cdr3_aa: CASSQDLGGAGGPSTQYF
v_call: TRBV7-8; clone_size: .; j_call: TRBJ1-2; d_call: TRBD1; cdr3_nt: TGTGCCAGCAGCCGGACAGGATTGGCTAACTATGGCTACACCTTC; cdr3_aa: CASSRTGLANYGYTF
v_call: TRBV9; clone_size: .; j_call: TRBJ2-5; d_call: .; cdr3_nt: TGTGCCAGCAGCCCGCGGCCCAGCCAAGAGACCCAGTACTTC; cdr3_aa: CASSPRPSQETQYF
v_call: TRBV6-6; clone_size: .; j_call: TRBJ1-2; d_call: .; cdr3_nt: TGTGCCAGCAGTTACCGGGTGTATGGCTACACCTTC; cdr3_aa: CASSYRVYGYTF
v_call: TRBV6-5; clone_size: few; j_call: TRBJ1-2; d_call: .; cdr3_nt: TGTGCCAGCGGAACGATAAACGGGACACCCTATGGCTACACCTTC; cdr3_aa: CASGTINGTPYGYTF
v_call: TRBV28; clone_size: once; j_call: TRBJ1-1; d_call: .; cdr3_nt: TGTGCCAGCATCCGATCGGACACTGAAGCTTTCTTT; cdr3_aa: CASIRSDTEAFF
v_call: TRBV5-4; clone_size: .; j_call: TRBJ1-2; d_call: .; cdr3_nt: TGTGCCAGCAGCCAACCACCCCAGGGTAGTGGCTACACCTTC; cdr3_aa: CASSQPPQGSGYTF
v_call: TRBV5-1; clone_size: .; j_call: TRBJ1-2; d_call: .; cdr3_nt: TGCGCCAGCAGCTCCCAGGGAGGGATAGTGGATGTCTACACCTTC; cdr3_aa: CASSSQGGIVDVYTF
v_call: TRBV5-6; clone_size: .; j_call: TRBJ2-7; d_call: .; cdr3_nt: TGTGCCAGCAGCTTGGGACTTCAATTCTACGAGCAGTACTTC; cdr3_aa: CASSLGLQFYEQYF
v_call: TRBV5-1; clone_size: .; j_call: TRBJ2-7; d_call: TRBD1; cdr3_nt: TGCGCCAGCAGCCGGGGTTCCGGGACAGGGGCATACGAGCAGTACTTC; cdr3_aa: CASSRGSGTGAYEQYF
v_call: TRBV6-5; clone_size: .; j_call: TRBJ2-1; d_call: .; cdr3_nt: TGTGCCAGCACCTCCGGAGGCGCCACCTACAATGAGCAGTTCTTC; cdr3_aa: CASTSGGATYNEQFF
v_call: TRBV5-1; clone_size: .; j_call: TRBJ2-7; d_call: TRBD1; cdr3_nt: TGCGCCAGCAGCTATGACCGGGACAGGGGCTCCTACGAGCAGTACTTC; cdr3_aa: CASSYDRDRGSYEQYF
v_call: TRBV28; clone_size: .; j_call: TRBJ1-3; d_call: .; cdr3_nt: TGTGCCAGCAGTCCATTCACCAAAGACAGACGGAAAGCCTCTGGAAACACCATATATTTT; cdr3_aa: CASSPFTKDRRKASGNTIYF
v_call: TRBV6-5; clone_size: .; j_call: TRBJ1-1; d_call: TRBD1; cdr3_nt: TGTGCCAGCAGTTACAGGGACAGGGTTTTGAACACTGAAGCTTTCTTT; cdr3_aa: CASSYRDRVLNTEAFF
v_call: TRBV5-1; clone_size: once; j_call: TRBJ2-5; d_call: TRBD2; cdr3_nt: TGCGCCAGCAGTCCGGGAGGGGAACAGCGGGAGACCCAGTACTTC; cdr3_aa: CASSPGGEQRETQYF
v_call: TRBV6-5; clone_size: .; j_call: TRBJ2-2; d_call: TRBD1; cdr3_nt: TGTGCCAGCAGTTCCACCGGGACAGGGGGTTCCGGGGAGCTGTTTTTT; cdr3_aa: CASSSTGTGGSGELFF
v_call: TRBV28; clone_size: once; j_call: TRBJ2-7; d_call: .; cdr3_nt: TGTGCCAGCAGTTCAACAGGGATGGTACCCTACGAGCAGTACTTC; cdr3_aa: CASSSTGMVPYEQYF
v_call: TRBV19; clone_size: .; j_call: TRBJ2-3; d_call: .; cdr3_nt: TGTGCCAGTAGTATAGAACAGGGAAACACAGATACGCAGTATTTT; cdr3_aa: CASSIEQGNTDTQYF
v_call: TRBV5-1; clone_size: .; j_call: TRBJ1-5; d_call: .; cdr3_nt: TGCGCCAGCAGCTTGGGGGGAGGTGATCAGCCCCAGCATTTT; cdr3_aa: CASSLGGGDQPQHF
v_call: TRBV5-1; clone_size: .; j_call: TRBJ2-7; d_call: .; cdr3_nt: TGCGCCAGCAGCCCCGAGGCGCAGACCTCGGCCTACGAGCAGTACTTC; cdr3_aa: CASSPEAQTSAYEQYF
v_call: TRBV4-1; clone_size: .; j_call: TRBJ2-1; d_call: TRBD2; cdr3_nt: TGCGCCAGTAAGGGGCTAGCGGGGGGGCACTCCTACAATGAGCAGTTCTTC; cdr3_aa: CASKGLAGGHSYNEQFF
v_call: TRBV5-1; clone_size: .; j_call: TRBJ2-7; d_call: .; cdr3_nt: TGCGCCAGCAGCTTGGCCACGGGGTCCACCTACGAGCAGTACTTC; cdr3_aa: CASSLATGSTYEQYF
v_call: TRBV7-9; clone_size: .; j_call: TRBJ1-1; d_call: TRBD1; cdr3_nt: TGTGCCAGCAGCTTAAAGGGACAGGGCTTTGCTGAAGCTTTCTTT; cdr3_aa: CASSLKGQGFAEAFF
v_call: TRBV6-1; clone_size: .; j_call: TRBJ2-2; d_call: .; cdr3_nt: TGTGCCAGCAGTGAATACAGGGATTACACCGGGGAGCTGTTTTTT; cdr3_aa: CASSEYRDYTGELFF
v_call: TRBV11-2; clone_size: .; j_call: TRBJ2-5; d_call: .; cdr3_nt: TGTGCCAGCAGCCCCCGTCCCGGGACGGGCGCGGGGGAGACCCAGTACTTC; cdr3_aa: CASSPRPGTGAGETQYF
v_call: TRBV18; clone_size: .; j_call: TRBJ1-1; d_call: TRBD1; cdr3_nt: TGTGCCAGCTCACCATTGTTGGGCCAGGGGGGCACTGAAGCTTTCTTT; cdr3_aa: CASSPLLGQGGTEAFF
v_call: TRBV7-9; clone_size: .; j_call: TRBJ1-1; d_call: .; cdr3_nt: TGTGCCAGCAGGGCGAACACTGAAGCTTTCTTT; cdr3_aa: CASRANTEAFF
v_call: TRBV9; clone_size: .; j_call: TRBJ1-2; d_call: TRBD1; cdr3_nt: TGTGCCAGCAGCGGACCGGGACAGACTCGGCGCTACACCTTC; cdr3_aa: CASSGPGQTRRYTF
v_call: TRBV5-1; clone_size: few; j_call: TRBJ2-3; d_call: .; cdr3_nt: TGCGCCAGCAGCCCAGACAGGTTCAACACAGATACGCAGTATTTT; cdr3_aa: CASSPDRFNTDTQYF
v_call: TRBV28; clone_size: few; j_call: TRBJ2-2; d_call: .; cdr3_nt: TGTGCCAGCAGTTTCGTTGGCCTAGCGACGAACACCGGGGAGCTGTTTTTT; cdr3_aa: CASSFVGLATNTGELFF
v_call: TRBV19; clone_size: .; j_call: TRBJ2-2; d_call: TRBD1; cdr3_nt: TGTGCCAGTACCCCAGGGGGTTTGCTGTTTTTT; cdr3_aa: CASTPGGLLFF
v_call: TRBV6-1; clone_size: .; j_call: TRBJ2-7; d_call: .; cdr3_nt: TGTGCCAGCAGCCAATACGACGGGTTCTTGGACGAGCAGTACTTC; cdr3_aa: CASSQYDGFLDEQYF
v_call: TRBV13; clone_size: .; j_call: TRBJ2-7; d_call: .; cdr3_nt: TGTGCCAGCAGCTTACGAAGCAAAAAGCTCGAGCAGTACTTC; cdr3_aa: CASSLRSKKLEQYF
v_call: TRBV19; clone_size: .; j_call: TRBJ2-5; d_call: .; cdr3_nt: TGTGCCAGTAGTGGGGGGACAGCCGACCAGTACTTC; cdr3_aa: CASSGGTADQYF
v_call: TRBV29-1; clone_size: once; j_call: TRBJ2-3; d_call: .; cdr3_nt: TGCAGCGTTGTACTGAGCACAGATACGCAGTATTTT; cdr3_aa: CSVVLSTDTQYF
v_call: TRBV7-2; clone_size: .; j_call: TRBJ1-2; d_call: TRBD1; cdr3_nt: TGTGCCAGCAGATTCTCCGGGACAGCAAACTATGGCTACACCTTC; cdr3_aa: CASRFSGTANYGYTF
v_call: TRBV28; clone_size: once; j_call: TRBJ1-2; d_call: TRBD1; cdr3_nt: TGTGCCAGCAGCCGAGTCCCGGGACAGGGTGACTATGGCTACACCTTC; cdr3_aa: CASSRVPGQGDYGYTF
v_call: TRBV6-5; clone_size: .; j_call: TRBJ1-1; d_call: .; cdr3_nt: TGTGCCAGCAGTTTGGTGGGGCTGGGGACTGAAGCTTTCTTT; cdr3_aa: CASSLVGLGTEAFF
v_call: TRBV7-2; clone_size: .; j_call: TRBJ2-1; d_call: TRBD1; cdr3_nt: TGTGCCAGCACCTATTGGACAGGGGGGGAAGAGCAGTTCTTC; cdr3_aa: CASTYWTGGEEQFF